These T cell receptor beta chains were read from a single sample in a study of blood T cell repertoires in COVID-19. Only in-frame clones appear in the TCRdb table, and some are missing; sequencing was by immunoSEQ multiplex PCR. The data show about 400,000 clones, over 85% seen once. Sequencing was carried out using PBMCs or T cells enriched from blood (not recorded which). The receptor set was obtained from a woman aged 25 to 45 who had recovered from COVID-19. Both conserved end residues are part of each CDR3. The order of the fields is D gene, V gene, CDR3 protein. A D gene is named only where the DNA matches it firmly.

>.|TRBV19
CASSIGRLESYEQYF
>TRBD1|TRBV5-1
CASSPRTGNNYGYTF
>.|TRBV9
CASSVGREDTQYF
>.|TRBV19
CASSTWGADTQYF
>.|TRBV11-1
CASSGQGETQYF
>.|TRBV10-3
CATTPESNQPQHF
>.|TRBV2
CASSDRENQPQHF
>.|TRBV28
CASSLAASTDTQYF
>.|TRBV2
CASTGRKETQYF
>TRBD1|TRBV7-9
CASSFRQGARNEQFF
>.|TRBV28
CASSVGDGYTF
>TRBD1|TRBV9
CASSVDWTGIGYTF
>.|TRBV7-9
CASSLGAPSYEQYF
>.|TRBV7-8
CASSPGVDTEAFF
>.|TRBV5-1
CASRAASPYEQYF
>.|TRBV29-1
CSVEEGDTEAFF
>.|TRBV27
CASSLSWDTSYEQYF
>TRBD1|TRBV6-5
CASRPTGGPYEQYF
>.|TRBV10-3
CAISETATNEKLFF
>.|TRBV12-5
CASGQTGWDTEAFF
>TRBD1|TRBV7-2
CASSSRGQVNTEAFF
>TRBD1|TRBV7-2
CASSLAAQGAYEQYF
>.|TRBV27
CASSLIGGTEAFF
>.|TRBV30
CAWSTLILRDTEAFF
>.|TRBV12-3/TRBV12-4
CASTGNTGELFF
>.|TRBV9
CASSAVPGSWSTDTQYF
>TRBD2|TRBV10-3
CAISEGEAGGREQYF